This T cell receptor (beta chain) is from a study of T cells in Graves' hyperthyroidism and ophthalmopathy (dated by TCRdb to about 2019). With respect to the entire study: Peripheral blood samples were taken at the time of initial diagnosis, prior to any treatment. After sampling, hyperthyroidism patients received methimazole starting at 30 mg daily, and ophthalmopathy patients received high-dose intravenous methylprednisolone. To identify distinguishing TCR V-J signatures, a discovery cohort of about a hundred patients was used, comprising some 45 with Graves' ophthalmopathy and some 57 with stable Graves' hyperthyroidism. For training and testing, the 110 or so patients in the discovery cohort were randomly divided in a 7:3 ratio. Thyroid tissue and blood T-cell repertoires from six Graves' hyperthyroidism patients were also compared in the study. Prospective prediction of ophthalmopathy was tested in an independent validation cohort of 18 hyperthyroidism patients and some 17 patients who later progressed to ophthalmopathy. The paper describes TCR Vbeta CDR3 sequencing of 135 peripheral blood samples, made up of some 40 ophthalmopathy patients, some 80 hyperthyroidism patients and some 17 progressor patients. Broader findings and caveats from the paper: No statistical method was used to fix the sample size in advance, and group allocation was not hidden from the investigators. Ophthalmopathy was separated from stable hyperthyroidism by a 13 V-J signature model, with over 85% sensitivity and about 84% specificity obtained in cross-validation and 80%/75% obtained in testing. In validation, the model predicted progression to ophthalmopathy with roughly 70% sensitivity and approximately 74% specificity, a median of about six months before onset. Blood samples also contained most of the expanded thyroid clonotypes (frequency above 0.001), which suggests that blood repertoires may reflect thyroid immune responses.

The TCR beta CDR3 regions were amplified from RNA transcripts. The TCR CDR3 was subjected to a first round of RT-PCR using the HTBI primer set and the Qiagen OneStep RT-PCR kit. Libraries were constructed in a second round of multiplex PCR, after which size selection and purification were carried out. Sequencing of the libraries was done on an Illumina HiSeq2000 using paired-end 100 bp reads. Processing in the source paper ran as follows. SOAPnuke was used to process the raw data, throwing out any read that contained adapters or uncalled bases, had a mean Phred below 15, or lacked an exact constant-primer or identifier match. High-quality paired reads were merged with COPE v1.2.5, and unique nucleotide sequences were defined as clonotypes. Clonotypes were aligned to IMGT TRBV, TRBD and TRBJ reference segments using MiTCR v1.1. Only V-J combinations with frequency above 0.0001, covering about 99% of repertoires, were analysed. The TCS score was defined as F50 (clonal expansion) divided by E x V (chaos), with BLOSUM62-based TCRdist calculated between CDR3 peptides within each V-J. Welch's t-statistics and random forest reduced around 510 V-J features to roughly 13, which were used in a naive Bayes classifier (R e1071). Through fastp at Q25 and MiXCR, TCRdb rebuilt clones from the public reads, retaining in-frame beta chains. Rows are combined by CDR3 protein, so each entry shows the most common genes and DNA. The authors' filters were not applied to this entry. The sample data list about 520,000 distinct CDR3 sequences, and approximately 25% of these were observed just once. Approximately 11% of the sample goes to the ten largest clones.

In the ophthalmopathy patients, disease was moderately to severely active, with a Clinical Activity Score of 3 or more, a NOSPECS grade of 4 or more, and a duration of less than 3 months. Exclusion was applied to patients with uncontrolled infections, other autoimmune diseases, pregnancy or lactation. Diagnoses were established on the basis of clinical symptoms, serum thyroxine and TRAb, thyroid ultrasound, and orbital computed tomography. PBMCs were isolated from about 10 ml of fresh peripheral blood by Ficoll-Paque density gradient centrifugation. Total RNA was extracted with Trizol reagent, and quality was checked on an Agilent 2100 Bioanalyzer. Trimming costs V 8 bases and J 0 bases, and their ends lie 11 bases apart. From the cysteine through the phenylalanine, the CDR3 covers 13 amino acids. The sequence is cut down to CDR3 DNA, 39 bases in frame from base 1. Via the germline V gene, CDR1 is SGHDN and CDR2 FVKESK.

Notes on this clonotype: The clone's antigen remains unknown. The input lacks base qualities; no much larger clone sits a single base away.

The sample consisted of blood. The TCR originated in a woman in her 30s with Graves' ophthalmopathy. The V gene is TRBV14 and the J gene is TRBJ2-7; the D gene remains uncertain. CDR3 loop: CASGHANSYEQYF. The DNA sequence is TGTGCCAGCGGGCACGCAAACTCCTACGAGCAGTACTTC.